The 28 T cell receptor beta chains in this list originate from one sample, sequenced in a study of blood T cell repertoires in COVID-19 (dated by TCRdb to between 2020 and 2021). Libraries were built with the immunoSEQ multiplex PCR assay. TCRdb limited this immuneACCESS table to in-frame rearrangements with V and J called. A share of clones is missing; checked studies link under half to unresolved V genes, and the rest is unexplained. The sample data list about 120,000 clones, and roughly 82% of these were observed just once. The ten top clones hold around 10% of the sample. The sequenced sample consisted of peripheral blood. These receptors were taken from a human donor in a cohort sampled during active COVID-19.

This chain joins TRBV6-5 and TRBJ1-4, with 7 bases aligning to TRBD1. CDR1 and CDR2 (germline): MNHEY, SVGAGI. The CDR3 has 14 residues. J was trimmed by 5 bases and V by 8 bases; bases with no gene match: 8. CDR3 loop: CASGNRGRNEKLFF. In nucleotides, the CDR3 is TGTGCCAGCGGAAACAGGGGAAGGAATGAAAAACTGTTTTTT.

This chain joins TRBV7-9 and TRBJ1-1; 9 positions agree with TRBD1. CDR1 SEHNR and CDR2 FQNEAQ come from the germline V gene (reference sequence). The CDR3 is 15 residues long. Trimming took 5 bases from V and 5 from J; bases not matched to a gene: 9. CDR3 amino acids: CASSPGQGWETEAFF. The DNA of the CDR3 is TGTGCCAGCAGCCCGGGACAGGGATGGGAAACTGAAGCTTTCTTT. The full variable domain, completed using reference TRBV7-9 and TRBJ1-1, is DTGVSQNPRHKITKRGQNVTFRCDPISEHNRLYWYRQTLGQGPEFLTYFQNEAQLEKSRLLSDRFSAERPKGSFSTLEIQRTEQGDSAMYLCASSPGQGWETEAFFGQGTRLTVV.

The rearrangement joins TRBV12-3 or TRBV12-4 to TRBJ1-1; the D gene is possibly TRBD1 (6 bases). Trimming removed 6 bases from V and 4 bases from J, with 12 bases in between. This CDR3 spans 13 amino acids. CDR3 nucleotides: TGTGCCAGCAGACACAGGGTGAGCACTGAAGCTTTCTTT. It codes for CASRHRVSTEAFF.

V and J are TRBV5-1 and TRBJ2-2, with D tentatively TRBD2 (5 bases). Looked up from germline, CDR1 is SGHRS and CDR2 is YFSETQ. The CDR3 is 15 residues long. The CDR3, as DNA: TGCGAAAGCAGTTTCGCGGGCAGGAACACCGGGGAGCTGTTTTTT. This sequence encodes CESSFAGRNTGELFF.

The genes are TRBV4-2 and TRBJ2-7; 13 bases are shared with TRBD2. CDR1 is LGHNA and CDR2 is YNFKEQ in the germline V gene. CDR3 length: 16 residues. V was pared by 1 base and J by 5 bases, with 5 bases of the junction left unmatched. The CDR3 DNA follows: TGTGCCAGCAGCCAAGGACTAGCGGGGGGCGGCAACGAGCAGTACTTC. Its protein is CASSQGLAGGGNEQYF.

In regard to this clone: The identical CDR3 is also encoded by other nucleotide sequences in the sample. The rearrangement uses TRBV18 and TRBJ2-7; 7 bases align to TRBD1. V shed 6 bases, J shed 3 bases, and the junction held 14 bases outside the gene matches. CDR3 length: 16 amino acids. CDR1 KGHSH and CDR2 LQKENI come from the germline V gene. The CDR3 loop reads CASSRGGRLNDYEQYF. The CDR3 coding sequence is TGTGCCAGCTCCCGAGGGGGCAGACTTAATGACTACGAGCAGTACTTC.

J is TRBJ2-5 and V is TRBV2; D is possibly TRBD2 (5 bases). Germline values: CDR1 SNHLY, CDR2 FYNNEI. The CDR3 contains 14 residues. The V end was cut by 3 bases, the J end by 5 bases, with 13 bases between. The CDR3 DNA reads as TGTGCCAGCAGTGATTTGCTAGCTCGCGAGACCCAGTACTTC. It specifies CASSDLLARETQYF.

This chain links TRBV3-1 (or the pseudogene TRBV3-2) with TRBJ1-1, with unresolved D. Germline V lookup: CDR1 LGHDT, CDR2 YNNKEL (reference sequence). This CDR3 is built from 13 residues. With 4 bases removed from V and 1 base from J, the gap between germline ends came to 7 bases. DNA of the CDR3: TGTGCCAGCAGCCCCATCGGGAACACTGAAGCTTTCTTT. This codes for CASSPIGNTEAFF.

This rearrangement joins TRBV7-9 to TRBJ1-4; D may be TRBD1 (5 bases). CDR3 length equals 15 residues. CDR1 is SEHNR, CDR2 FQNEAQ, per germline (reference sequence). Between the trimmed V and J ends, which lost 6 bases and 7 bases, there was a span of 18 bases. The CDR3 spells CASSSGGRGREKLFF. The CDR3, as DNA: TGTGCCAGCAGTTCCGGCGGGAGGGGACGTGAAAAACTGTTTTTT.

CDR3 in amino acids: CASSSIQGSLYNEQFF. The CDR3 bases are TGTGCCAGCAGCTCAATACAGGGGTCCCTCTACAATGAGCAGTTCTTC. The chain combines TRBV7-9 with TRBJ2-1; 7 bases match TRBD1. J gave up 3 bases and V 4 bases, and 9 bases lay outside the gene matches. Germline CDR1 is SEHNR and CDR2 is FQNEAQ (reference sequence). The CDR3 covers 16 residues.

The CDR3 DNA sequence: TGTGCCAGCAGTGAAAAGGGGCTCGAGCAGTACTTC. This translates into CASSEKGLEQYF. The rearrangement uses TRBV2 and TRBJ2-7, with D perhaps matching TRBD1 (5 bases). Germline V lookup: CDR1 SNHLY, CDR2 FYNNEI. The CDR3 is made up of 12 amino acids. Trimming shortened V by 2 bases and J by 6 bases, and 8 bases separated the two germline ends. Together with reference TRBV2 and TRBJ2-7, the CDR3 gives the full variable domain: EPEVTQTPSHQVTQMGQEVILRCVPISNHLYFYWYRQILGQKVEFLVSFYNNEISEKSEIFDDQFSVERPDGSNFTLKIRSTKLEDSAMYFCASSEKGLEQYFGPGTRLTVT.

In its sample, this clone was seen once. The rearrangement uses TRBV2 and TRBJ1-4, with TRBD1 as a possible D gene (5 bases). The V end lost 6 bases, the J end lost 4 bases, and 15 bases lay between the germline ends. CDR1 is SNHLY and CDR2 is FYNNEI in the germline V gene. The CDR3 has 15 amino acids. Here the CDR3 reads CASRGRAQVNEKLFF. For the CDR3, the DNA is TGTGCCAGCAGGGGAAGGGCACAGGTTAATGAAAAACTGTTTTTT.

The rearrangement uses TRBV10-1 and TRBJ2-1, with TRBD2 matching over 11 bases. CDR1 WNHNN and CDR2 SYGVQD come from the germline V gene (reference sequence). This CDR3 comprises 15 residues. Germline trimming cut 5 bases from V and 5 bases from J; bases unmatched to any gene: 5. The CDR3 sequence is CASSSTSGGNNEQFF. The CDR3 DNA is TGCGCCAGCAGTTCTACTAGCGGGGGAAACAATGAGCAGTTCTTC.

The V and J genes are TRBV6-1 and TRBJ2-3; TRBD1 aligns across 8 bases. Germline assignment: CDR1 MNHNS and CDR2 SASEGT. The CDR3 contains 15 residues. V was clipped by 4 bases and J by 1 base; unmatched bases: 4. The CDR3 DNA reads TGTGCCAGCAGTGTCCAGACAGGGGGCACAGATACGCAGTATTTT. Translation: CASSVQTGGTDTQYF.

V gene TRBV10-2 combines with J gene TRBJ2-2, with 7 bases lining up with TRBD1. The V gene's germline CDR1 is WSHSY and CDR2 SAAADI. V lost 5 bases and J lost 2; bases outside the gene matches: 5. This CDR3 has 15 amino acids. CDR3 residues: CASSSWDSNTGELFF. CDR3 nucleotides: TGCGCCAGCAGTAGCTGGGACAGTAACACCGGGGAGCTGTTTTTT.

The J gene is TRBJ2-1, the V gene TRBV5-1; D not certain. Germline V CDR1 and CDR2: SGHRS, YFSETQ. This CDR3 is built from 15 residues. V dropped 1 base and J dropped 5 bases, with 13 bases sitting between them. CDR3 sequence: CASSLFVLGHNEQFF. CDR3 nucleotide sequence: TGCGCCAGCAGCTTGTTCGTTCTGGGCCACAATGAGCAGTTCTTC.

In this sample, this clone turned up once. The J gene is TRBJ1-1, the V gene TRBV6-5, with a weak D call TRBD1 (5 bases). Trimming shortened V by 5 bases and J by 1 base, and 11 bases separated the two germline ends. CDR1 MNHEY and CDR2 SVGAGI come from the germline V gene. The CDR3 covers 14 residues. CDR3 nucleotides: TGTGCCAGCAGTCCAAGACAGAAGAACACTGAAGCTTTCTTT. It translates to CASSPRQKNTEAFF.

The genes are TRBV5-6 and TRBJ2-3, with 9 bases fitting TRBD2. Germline V lookup: CDR1 SGHDT, CDR2 YYEEEE. After removal of 4 bases from V and 0 bases from J, the junction contained 6 bases not matched to a gene. The CDR3 contains 16 residues. The chain's CDR3 is CASSPAGGHSTDTQYF. The CDR3 DNA reads TGTGCCAGCAGCCCAGCGGGGGGCCATAGCACAGATACGCAGTATTTT.

This clone was counted between two and nine times. V and J are TRBV7-2 and TRBJ1-6; no firm D call. Germline CDR1 and CDR2: SGHTA and FQGNSA. The CDR3 covers 15 residues. Trimming removed 5 bases from V and 0 bases from J, with 8 bases in between. The CDR3, as DNA: TGTGCCAGCAGCAAACAGAGCTCCTATAATTCACCCCTCCACTTT. It specifies CASSKQSSYNSPLHF.

The genes are TRBV14 and TRBJ2-5; no definite D call. CDR1 is SGHDN, CDR2 FVKESK, per germline. The CDR3 is 12 residues long. Deletions cut 0 bases from V and 6 bases from J, with 5 bases between. The CDR3 region has the DNA TGTGCCAGCAGCCAAGATTGGCAGACCCAGTACTTC. Its protein is CASSQDWQTQYF.

The J gene is TRBJ2-7, the V gene TRBV12-3 or TRBV12-4, with 9 positions matching TRBD1. The CDR3 runs to 13 residues. J was trimmed by 6 bases and V by 5 bases; bases with no gene match: 5. The CDR3, as DNA: TGTGCCAGCAGTAGGGACAGGGCGGGCGAGCAGTACTTC. Protein: CASSRDRAGEQYF.

The gene calls are TRBV6-1 and TRBJ2-7; TRBD1 is a possible D gene (5 bases). The germline CDR1 and CDR2 sequences are MNHNS and SASEGT. The CDR3 is 13 residues long. V gave up 3 bases and J gave up 3 bases, with 9 bases separating them. CDR3 DNA sequence: TGTGCCAGCAGTGACGACAGCCTCTACGAGCAGTACTTC. Protein sequence: CASSDDSLYEQYF.

This clone has a single count. This chain links TRBV7-9 with TRBJ2-7; D is perhaps TRBD1 (6 bases). This CDR3 spans 12 amino acids. The germline V gene has CDR1 SEHNR and CDR2 FQNEAQ (reference sequence). The germline V and J ends were trimmed by 5 bases and 6 bases, with 11 bases remaining between them. CDR3 nucleotides: TGTGCCAGCAGCCCATCGGACAGCGAGCAGTACTTC. Amino acids: CASSPSDSEQYF.

The rearrangement uses TRBV5-5 and TRBJ2-5; 12 nucleotides line up with TRBD2. Unmatched junction bases numbered 3, after V lost 4 bases and J lost 5 bases. CDR1 and CDR2 from the germline V gene are SGHKS and YYEKEE (reference sequence). CDR3 size: 14 residues. CDR3 amino acids: CASSLAGGLETQYF. The CDR3 DNA reads as TGTGCCAGCAGCCTAGCGGGGGGGCTCGAGACCCAGTACTTC.

This sequence joins TRBV5-1 and TRBJ2-1, with 7 bases fitting TRBD2. The CDR3 is made up of 16 amino acids. V gave up 4 bases and J gave up 10 bases; unmatched junction bases: 17. Germline values: CDR1 SGHRS, CDR2 YFSETQ. CDR3 sequence: CASSPLASGVAREQFF. CDR3 bases: TGCGCCAGCAGCCCCTTGGCGAGCGGGGTCGCGCGGGAGCAGTTCTTC.

The V and J genes are TRBV11-2 and TRBJ2-7, with 8 bases matching TRBD2. This CDR3 contains 14 residues. V shed 5 bases and J 0 bases; nucleotides not matched to a gene: 3. In germline, CDR1 is SGHAT, CDR2 FQNNGV. The CDR3 is CASSIAGNSYEQYF. The CDR3 nucleotides read TGTGCCAGCAGCATAGCGGGGAACTCCTACGAGCAGTACTTC.

CDR3 nucleotide sequence: TGTGCCAGCAGTTCGCCCGGAGGGCCAAACTATGGCTACACCTTC. Translating it yields CASSSPGGPNYGYTF. The chain is built from TRBV7-9 and TRBJ1-2, with D unresolved. Germline lookup yields CDR1 SEHNR and CDR2 FQNEAQ (reference sequence). The CDR3 totals 15 residues. Trimming stripped 6 bases from V and 2 bases from J, with 16 bases between.

This clone occurred a few times. The CDR3 region is CASVKPGHENTEAFF. In DNA form, the CDR3 reads TGTGCCAGCGTTAAACCGGGACACGAGAACACTGAAGCTTTCTTT. The rearrangement joins TRBV2 to TRBJ1-1; D might be TRBD1 (6 bases). CDR3 size: 15 residues. Deletions cut 8 bases from V and 1 base from J, with 17 bases between. The V gene's germline CDR1 is SNHLY and CDR2 FYNNEI.